This paragraph reports one T cell receptor (beta chain). Its matching antigen is unknown. Looked up from germline, CDR1 is SGHRS and CDR2 is YFSETQ. The V end was cut by 0 bases, the J end by 16 bases, with 23 bases between. This CDR3 has 15 residues. A universal primer site arose from template switching, and cDNA bore unique molecular identifiers. One entry per CDR3 protein, called by TCRdb with MiXCR from the 5' RACE reads. In the table there are under 900,000 distinct CDR3 sequences, 10% to 15% of which are singletons. This record belongs to a study of identical twins. Regarding the study as a whole: In cord blood, abundant beta clonotypes had fewer insertions; memory showed no trend.

This same sample was also taken into another study, of yellow fever vaccine responses in identical twins.

This receptor was taken from a woman under 30 in good health. The V gene is TRBV5-1, the J gene TRBJ2-1; D call uncertain. Sequenced input: PBMCs. CDR3 nucleotide sequence: TGCGCCAGCAGCTTGGCGATTGGATCCTCGACCCACATATTCTTC. Amino acid sequence: CASSLAIGSSTHIFF. The full variable domain, with the rest looked up from reference TRBV5-1 and TRBJ2-1, is KAGVTQTPRYLIKTRGQQVTLSCSPISGHRSVSWYQQTPGQGLQFLFEYFSETQRNKGNFPGRFSGRQFSNSRSEMNVSTLELGDSALYLCASSLAIGSSTHIFFGPGTRLTVL.